This T cell receptor beta chain was captured by sequencing in a study of shared clonotypes between healthy human individuals. This clone has more than one count but fewer than ten. Its antigen is not known. Measured with immunoSEQ multiplex PCR; TCRdb has only the in-frame clones, and not every one. Here the sample spans about 1.1 million clones, 60% to 80% being singletons. The CDR3 sequence is 17 residues long. Trimming at V came to 4 bases and at J to 5 bases, leaving 7 bases not matched to a gene. Germline-derived CDR1 and CDR2 are MGHRA and YSYEKL. Study-level findings and limits: Of the naive CD4 clonotypes, roughly 5.5% were shared across a few donors. In having few donors, the study represented limited genetic and exposure-history diversity.

Sequencing was done on a sample of memory CD4+ T cells from PBMCs. Subset indicated: CD45RA-negative fraction. The chain couples TRBV4-1 to TRBJ2-2; 13 bases fit TRBD2. This sequence was found in a man aged 18 to 35 in good health. Some clones in this sample may be carry-over from other donors' samples. The CDR3 DNA sequence: TGCGCCAGCAGCCCTAGAGAGGGACTAGCGGGAACCGGGGAGCTGTTTTTT. This gives the protein CASSPREGLAGTGELFF.